Many counts were recorded for the clone carrying this T cell receptor beta chain. Its cognate antigen is unknown. This specimen comes from a study of T-cell reconstitution after alpha-beta-depleted transplantation in children. Study-level results: It was newly produced T cells that mostly accounted for T-cell counts and diversity one year after transplant.

This CDR3 contains 15 residues. CDR1 SGHRS and CDR2 YFSETQ come from the germline V gene. V shed 2 bases, J shed 4 bases, and the junction held 5 bases outside the gene matches. The TCRbeta library was prepared with unique molecular identifiers. TCRdb used MiXCR to reprocess the PCR reads, holding one entry per CDR3 protein. The sample shows about 150,000 distinct CDR3 sequences, approximately 12% of them seen only once. This TCR derives from a boy aged 2-15 years with acute myeloid leukemia, due to receive a stem cell transplant. V and J are TRBV5-1 and TRBJ2-1, with 8 bases matching TRBD1. This specimen consisted of PBMCs, obtained before TCRalphabeta/CD19-depleted stem cell transplant. The DNA for the CDR3 is TGCGCCAGCAGCTTAGACAGGGGAACATACAATGAGCAGTTCTTC. This codes for CASSLDRGTYNEQFF.